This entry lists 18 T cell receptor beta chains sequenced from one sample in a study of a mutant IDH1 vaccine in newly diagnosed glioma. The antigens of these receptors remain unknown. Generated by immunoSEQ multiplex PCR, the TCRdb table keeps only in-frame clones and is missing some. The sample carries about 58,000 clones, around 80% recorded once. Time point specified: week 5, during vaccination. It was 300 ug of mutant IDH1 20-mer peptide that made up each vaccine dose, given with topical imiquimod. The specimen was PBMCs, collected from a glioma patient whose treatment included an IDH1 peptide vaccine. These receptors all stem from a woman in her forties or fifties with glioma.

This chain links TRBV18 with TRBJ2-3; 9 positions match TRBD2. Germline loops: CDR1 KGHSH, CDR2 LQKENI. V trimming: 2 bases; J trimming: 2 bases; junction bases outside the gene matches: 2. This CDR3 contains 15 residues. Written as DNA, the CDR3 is TGTGCCAGCTCACCAACTAGCGGGTTCACAGATACGCAGTATTTT. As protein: CASSPTSGFTDTQYF.

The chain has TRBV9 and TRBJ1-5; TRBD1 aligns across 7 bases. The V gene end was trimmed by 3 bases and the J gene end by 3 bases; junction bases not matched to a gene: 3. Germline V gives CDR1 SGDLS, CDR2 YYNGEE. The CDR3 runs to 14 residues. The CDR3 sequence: CASSEGTANQPQHF. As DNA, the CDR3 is TGTGCCAGCAGCGAGGGGACAGCCAATCAGCCCCAGCATTTT. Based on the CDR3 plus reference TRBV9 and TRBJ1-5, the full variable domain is DSGVTQTPKHLITATGQRVTLRCSPRSGDLSVYWYQQSLDQGLQFLIQYYNGEERAKGNILERFSAQQFPDLHSELNLSSLELGDSALYFCASSEGTANQPQHFGDGTRLSIL.

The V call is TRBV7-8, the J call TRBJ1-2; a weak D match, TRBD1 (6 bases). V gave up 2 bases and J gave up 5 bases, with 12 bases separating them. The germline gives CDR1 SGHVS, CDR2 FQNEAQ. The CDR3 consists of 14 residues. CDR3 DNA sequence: TGTGCCAGCAGCTTAACAGGGAGAGAATATGGCTACACCTTC. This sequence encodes CASSLTGREYGYTF.

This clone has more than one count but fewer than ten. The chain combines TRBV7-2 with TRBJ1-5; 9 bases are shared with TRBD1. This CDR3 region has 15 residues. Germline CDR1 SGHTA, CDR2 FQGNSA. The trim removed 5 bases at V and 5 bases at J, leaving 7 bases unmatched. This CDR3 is CASSHPGQGDQPQHF. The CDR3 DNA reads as TGTGCCAGCAGCCATCCGGGACAGGGAGATCAGCCCCAGCATTTT.

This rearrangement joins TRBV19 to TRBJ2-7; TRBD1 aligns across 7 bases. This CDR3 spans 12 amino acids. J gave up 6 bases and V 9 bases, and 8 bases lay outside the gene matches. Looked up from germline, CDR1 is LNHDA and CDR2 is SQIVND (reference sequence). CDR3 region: CASEDRTAEQYF. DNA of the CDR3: TGTGCCAGCGAGGACAGGACGGCCGAGCAGTACTTC.

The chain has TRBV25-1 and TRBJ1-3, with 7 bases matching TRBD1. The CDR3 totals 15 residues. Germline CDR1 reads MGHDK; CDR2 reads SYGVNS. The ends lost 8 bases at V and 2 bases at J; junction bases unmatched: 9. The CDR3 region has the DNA TGTGCCAGCCGGAATCCACAGGGGACTGGAAACACCATATATTTT. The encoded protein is CASRNPQGTGNTIYF.

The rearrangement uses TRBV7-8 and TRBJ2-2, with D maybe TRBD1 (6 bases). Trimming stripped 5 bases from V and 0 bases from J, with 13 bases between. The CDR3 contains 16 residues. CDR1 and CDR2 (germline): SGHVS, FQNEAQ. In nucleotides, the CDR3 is TGTGCCAGCAGCACTGCAGGGGCATCGAACACCGGGGAGCTGTTTTTT. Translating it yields CASSTAGASNTGELFF.

The CDR3 protein is CASSPNLGQGTSETQYF. The CDR3 coding sequence is TGTGCCAGCAGCCCAAACCTGGGACAGGGTACTTCGGAGACCCAGTACTTC. V and J are TRBV9 and TRBJ2-5; TRBD1 agrees at 9 bases. The CDR3 runs 17 residues. With 4 bases clipped from V and 5 bases from J, the junction kept 15 bases outside the gene matches. Germline V gene lookup returns CDR1 SGDLS and CDR2 YYNGEE.

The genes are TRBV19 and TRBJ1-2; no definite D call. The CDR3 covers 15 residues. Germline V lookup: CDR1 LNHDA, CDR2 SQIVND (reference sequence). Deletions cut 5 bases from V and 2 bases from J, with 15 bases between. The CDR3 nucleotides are TGTGCCAGTAGTTCCCCGGGGAGGGCCAACTATGGCTACACCTTC. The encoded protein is CASSSPGRANYGYTF.

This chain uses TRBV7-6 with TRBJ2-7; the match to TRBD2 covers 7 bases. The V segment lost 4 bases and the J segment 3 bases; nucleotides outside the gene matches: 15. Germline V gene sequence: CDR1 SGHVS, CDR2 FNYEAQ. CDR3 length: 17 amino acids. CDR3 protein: CASSSGGGSFISYEQYF. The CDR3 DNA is TGTGCCAGCAGCTCGGGGGGAGGGAGTTTTATAAGCTACGAGCAGTACTTC.

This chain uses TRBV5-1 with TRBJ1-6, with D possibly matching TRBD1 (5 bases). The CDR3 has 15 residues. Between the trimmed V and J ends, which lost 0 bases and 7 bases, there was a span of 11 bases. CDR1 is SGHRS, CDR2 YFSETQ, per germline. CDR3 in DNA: TGCGCCAGCAGCTTGGATGGGGGTAGCAATTCACCCCTCCACTTT. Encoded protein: CASSLDGGSNSPLHF.

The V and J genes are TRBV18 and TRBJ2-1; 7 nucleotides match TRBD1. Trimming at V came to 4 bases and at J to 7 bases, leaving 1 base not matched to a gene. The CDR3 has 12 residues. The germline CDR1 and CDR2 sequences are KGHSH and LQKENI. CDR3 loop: CASSQQGNEQFF. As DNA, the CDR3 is TGTGCCAGCTCACAACAGGGGAATGAGCAGTTCTTC.

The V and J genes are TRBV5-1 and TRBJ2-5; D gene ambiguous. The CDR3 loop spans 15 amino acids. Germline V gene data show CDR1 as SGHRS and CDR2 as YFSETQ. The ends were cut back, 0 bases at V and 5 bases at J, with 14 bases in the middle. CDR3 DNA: TGCGCCAGCAGCTTGGGGCCACCAACCACGGAGACCCAGTACTTC. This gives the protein CASSLGPPTTETQYF.

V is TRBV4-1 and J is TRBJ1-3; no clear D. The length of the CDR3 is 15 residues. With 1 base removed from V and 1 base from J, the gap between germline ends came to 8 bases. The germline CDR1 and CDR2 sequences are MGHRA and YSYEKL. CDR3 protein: CASSQGRTSGNTIYF. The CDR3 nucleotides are TGCGCCAGCAGCCAAGGCAGGACTTCTGGAAACACCATATATTTT.

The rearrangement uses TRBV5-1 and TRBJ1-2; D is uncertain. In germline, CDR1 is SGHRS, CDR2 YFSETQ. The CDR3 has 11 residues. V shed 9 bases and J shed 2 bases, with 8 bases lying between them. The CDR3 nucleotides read TGCGCCACCGACATAAACTATGGCTACACCTTC. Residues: CATDINYGYTF.

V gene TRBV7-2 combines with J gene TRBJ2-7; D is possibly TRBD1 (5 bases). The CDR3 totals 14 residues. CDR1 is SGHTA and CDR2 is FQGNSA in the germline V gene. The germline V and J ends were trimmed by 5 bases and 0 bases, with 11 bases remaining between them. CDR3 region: CASSRGWGSYEQYF. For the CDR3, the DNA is TGTGCCAGCAGCAGGGGATGGGGCTCCTACGAGCAGTACTTC.

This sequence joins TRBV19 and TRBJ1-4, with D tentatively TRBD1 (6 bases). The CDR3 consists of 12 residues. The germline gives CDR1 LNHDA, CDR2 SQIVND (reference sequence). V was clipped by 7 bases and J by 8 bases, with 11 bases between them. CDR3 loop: CASNWGREKLFF. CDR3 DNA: TGTGCCAGTAATTGGGGGCGCGAAAAACTGTTTTTT.

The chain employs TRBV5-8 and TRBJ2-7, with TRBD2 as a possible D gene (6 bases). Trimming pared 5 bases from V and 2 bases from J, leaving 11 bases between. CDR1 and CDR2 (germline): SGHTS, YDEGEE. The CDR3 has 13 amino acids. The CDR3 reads CASRRTGAYEQYF. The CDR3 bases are TGTGCCAGCAGGCGAACGGGGGCCTACGAGCAGTACTTC.